Presented here are 29 T cell receptor beta chains from one specimen sequenced in a study of shared clonotypes between healthy human individuals. Profiled with immunoSEQ multiplex PCR; TCRdb holds only in-frame clones, not every one. The sample yields 2,100,000 or so clones, more than 90% seen once. Sequenced: naive CD4+ T cells sorted from blood. Subset defined: CD45RA+ positively selected. These receptors were collected from a man aged 18 to 29 in good health.

CDR3 in DNA: TGTGCCAGCAGTGTGTTGCCTCCTTTCGGGACACCTAGCAATCAGCCCCAGCATTTT. Its translation: CASSVLPPFGTPSNQPQHF. The chain carries TRBV6-1 and TRBJ1-5, with D possibly being TRBD1 (6 bases). The V gene lost 4 bases and the J gene lost 0 bases, with 22 bases spanning the gap. The CDR3 length is 19 residues. Germline V CDR1 and CDR2: MNHNS, SASEGT.

The rearrangement uses TRBV5-1 and TRBJ1-6; the match to TRBD1 covers 7 bases. V was pared by 1 base and J by 6 bases, with 4 bases of the junction left unmatched. The CDR3 spans 15 residues. The germline gives CDR1 SGHRS, CDR2 YFSETQ. CDR3: CASSLTAGGNSPLHF. Written as DNA, the CDR3 is TGCGCCAGCAGCTTGACGGCAGGGGGTAATTCACCCCTCCACTTT.

The chain combines TRBV30 with TRBJ2-7; TRBD1 aligns across 8 bases. The germline V gene has CDR1 GTSNPN and CDR2 SVGIG (reference sequence). This CDR3 has 17 amino acids. V shed 5 bases and J 3 bases; nucleotides not matched to a gene: 18. The DNA for the CDR3 is TGTGCCTGGGATGTGGGGCAGCCAGGGGGCCCCCACTACGAGCAGTACTTC. Residues: CAWDVGQPGGPHYEQYF.

The J gene is TRBJ2-7, the V gene TRBV4-1; no reliable D call. Germline CDR1 is MGHRA and CDR2 is YSYEKL. V shed 0 bases and J shed 0 bases, with 12 bases lying between them. The length of the CDR3 is 16 residues. In nucleotides, the CDR3 is TGCGCCAGCAGCCAAGAAGAGGCGGACCTCTCCTACGAGCAGTACTTC. Its translation: CASSQEEADLSYEQYF.

Regarding this clone: The DNA is omitted, as the CDR3 cannot be located on it reliably, and the CDR3 follows TCRdb's listing. V and J are TRBV6-5 and TRBJ2-3; the table assigns TRBD2, which was not confirmed against the DNA. Germline lookup yields CDR1 MNHEY and CDR2 SVGAGI. The CDR3 is made up of 12 amino acids, end residues included. CDR3 sequence reads: CASSSSVDTQYF.

The V and J genes are TRBV5-1 and TRBJ2-7; no clear D gene. The germline V gene has CDR1 SGHRS and CDR2 YFSETQ. Trimming cost V 3 bases and J 2 bases, with 12 bases left between them. This CDR3 comprises 14 residues. CDR3 amino acids: CASSSPKNPYEQYF. DNA for the CDR3: TGCGCCAGCAGCTCGCCCAAAAACCCCTACGAGCAGTACTTC.

In the case of this clone: The sample carries other DNA sequences with the same CDR3. The CDR3 nucleotides read TGTGCCAGCAGCCCGAGGACCCTCAACACCGGGGAGCTGTTTTTT. It yields the protein CASSPRTLNTGELFF. The chain is built from TRBV14 and TRBJ2-2; D unclear. V was pared by 4 bases and J by 2 bases, with 11 bases between. Per the germline V gene, CDR1 is SGHDN and CDR2 is FVKESK. The CDR3 has 15 amino acids.

The chain is built from TRBV27 and TRBJ2-7, with D perhaps being TRBD1 or TRBD2 (5 bases each). Per germline, CDR1 MNHEY and CDR2 SMNVEV (reference sequence). There are 14 residues in the CDR3. The ends were cut back, 5 bases at V and 5 bases at J, with 16 bases in the middle. CDR3 loop: CASSKGTLKNEQYF. The CDR3 nucleotides read TGTGCCAGCAGTAAGGGGACCCTTAAGAACGAGCAGTACTTC.

The chain links TRBV30 to TRBJ2-1; the D gene is possibly TRBD2 (5 bases). The germline V gene encodes CDR1 GTSNPN and CDR2 SVGIG (reference sequence). This CDR3 contains 14 residues. Deletions cut 0 bases from V and 5 bases from J, with 11 bases between. CDR3 region: CAWSVWRAHNEQFF. DNA of the CDR3: TGTGCCTGGAGTGTCTGGCGGGCGCACAATGAGCAGTTCTTC.

The gene calls are TRBV28 and TRBJ2-7; TRBD1 is a possible D gene (6 bases). Germline V gene sequence: CDR1 MDHEN, CDR2 SYDVKM. The length of the CDR3 is 13 residues. The V gene lost 8 bases and the J gene lost 6 bases, with 17 bases spanning the gap. The CDR3 spells CASESGQSGEQYF. The CDR3, as DNA: TGTGCCAGCGAATCCGGACAGTCGGGCGAGCAGTACTTC.

The chain combines TRBV4-1 with TRBJ2-1; 7 bases match TRBD2. Trimming cost V 1 base and J 7 bases; bases outside gene matches: 7. Germline V gene sequence: CDR1 MGHRA, CDR2 YSYEKL. CDR3 length: 15 amino acids. The CDR3 DNA reads TGCGCCAGCAGCCAAGTGGGCGGGAGCTTGAATGAGCAGTTCTTC. Its protein product is CASSQVGGSLNEQFF.

The rearrangement links TRBV5-4 to TRBJ2-7; D gene unclear. The CDR3 has 12 residues. V was pared by 4 bases and J by 6 bases, with 11 bases between. Germline V CDR1 and CDR2: SGHNT, YYREEE (reference sequence). CDR3 region: CASSREGLEQYF. CDR3 nucleotides: TGTGCCAGCAGCCGTGAAGGTCTCGAGCAGTACTTC.

The V gene is TRBV5-4, the J gene TRBJ2-3, with D perhaps TRBD2 (6 bases). Germline V gene lookup returns CDR1 SGHNT and CDR2 YYREEE (reference sequence). V was trimmed by 4 bases and J by 0 bases, leaving 15 bases between them. The CDR3 length is 16 residues. The DNA of the CDR3 is TGTGCCAGCAGCGTCCCCGGGACTCCTAGCACAGATACGCAGTATTTT. This translates into CASSVPGTPSTDTQYF.

A note on this clone: The same CDR3 also results from other DNA sequences found in this sample. This chain connects TRBV9 to TRBJ1-4, with D hard to call. V was clipped by 0 bases and J by 0 bases, with 6 bases between them. The CDR3 spans 15 residues. Germline V gives CDR1 SGDLS, CDR2 YYNGEE. CDR3 sequence reads: CASSVGVATNEKLFF. CDR3 DNA sequence: TGTGCCAGCAGCGTAGGGGTAGCAACTAATGAAAAACTGTTTTTT.

In this sample, this clone turned up once. This sequence joins TRBV27 and TRBJ2-7; D is perhaps TRBD1 (6 bases). Germline values: CDR1 MNHEY, CDR2 SMNVEV (reference sequence). The germline V and J ends were trimmed by 6 bases and 6 bases, with 30 bases remaining between them. This CDR3 has 18 residues. The CDR3, as DNA: TGTGCCAGCAGCCGCGACGACTCCTCAGGGGCCTTGTGGGGCGAGCAGTACTTC. Translated: CASSRDDSSGALWGEQYF.

The rearrangement uses TRBV7-2 and TRBJ2-2; D is unresolved. Trimming cost V 1 base and J 6 bases, with 6 bases left between them. The germline CDR1 and CDR2 sequences are SGHTA and FQGNSA. This CDR3 comprises 13 residues. The CDR3 loop reads CASSLGQAGELFF. The CDR3 DNA reads TGTGCCAGCAGCTTAGGCCAGGCCGGGGAGCTGTTTTTT. Together with reference TRBV7-2 and TRBJ2-2, the CDR3 gives the full variable domain: GAGVSQSPSNKVTEKGKDVELRCDPISGHTALYWYRQSLGQGLEFLIYFQGNSAPDKSGLPSDRFSAERTGGSVSTLTIQRTQQEDSAVYLCASSLGQAGELFFGEGSRLTVL.

The genes are TRBV29-1 and TRBJ1-1; D is perhaps TRBD1 (5 bases). From germline, CDR1 is SQVTM and CDR2 ANQGSEA. The CDR3 runs to 14 residues. With 7 bases removed from V and 3 bases from J, the gap between germline ends came to 18 bases. DNA of the CDR3: TGCAGCGCGTATCTGTTTCGGGGGGACACTGAAGCTTTCTTT. This gives the protein CSAYLFRGDTEAFF.

J is TRBJ2-7 and V is TRBV2; D call uncertain. Trimming took 4 bases from V and 3 from J, leaving 10 bases between them. Germline V gene lookup returns CDR1 SNHLY and CDR2 FYNNEI. The CDR3 is 13 amino acids. DNA for the CDR3: TGTGCCAGCAGTGTAGGGCACGGCTACGAGCAGTACTTC. Its protein is CASSVGHGYEQYF.

The V call is TRBV6-1, the J call TRBJ2-3; D could derive from TRBD1 or TRBD2 (6 bases each). The CDR3 has 15 amino acids. V shed 8 bases and J shed 2 bases, with 17 bases lying between them. Germline V lookup: CDR1 MNHNS, CDR2 SASEGT. The CDR3: CASSKVGGPTDTQYF. For the CDR3, the DNA is TGTGCCAGCTCTAAGGTGGGGGGCCCCACAGATACGCAGTATTTT.

The genes are TRBV21-1 and TRBJ1-2. TRBV21-1 is shown as a pseudogene. This CDR3 spans 22 amino acids. This CDR3 is CASSKTMDSLKLGNKDNYGYTF. CDR3 sequence (DNA): TGTGCCAGCAGCAAAACTATGGACTCTTTGAAACTGGGCAACAAGGATAACTATGGCTACACCTTC.

This chain links TRBV19 with TRBJ2-5; no clear D. This CDR3 comprises 13 residues. Trimming removed 6 bases at V and 4 bases at J, with 12 bases between. Germline-derived CDR1 and CDR2 are LNHDA and SQIVND (reference sequence). The CDR3 bases are TGTGCCAGTAGAACGACTGGAGCAGAGACCCAGTACTTC. Residues: CASRTTGAETQYF.

The chain carries TRBV2 and TRBJ1-6, with TRBD1 as a possible D gene (6 bases). The ends were cut back, 4 bases at V and 13 bases at J, with 14 bases in the middle. CDR3 length equals 13 residues. CDR1 and CDR2 from the germline V gene are SNHLY and FYNNEI. This CDR3 is CASSGQGLIPLHF. Written as DNA, the CDR3 is TGTGCCAGCAGTGGGCAGGGGCTAATCCCCCTCCACTTT.

The chain uses TRBV28 and TRBJ1-1; 8 bases are a match to TRBD1. Per germline, CDR1 MDHEN and CDR2 SYDVKM. The CDR3 extends over 15 amino acids. V was clipped by 5 bases and J by 6 bases; unmatched bases: 11. The DNA for the CDR3 is TGTGCCAGCAGTCCTGGGGACAGGAGGGAGGCTGAAGCTTTCTTT. Protein sequence: CASSPGDRREAEAFF.

The J gene is TRBJ1-1, the V gene TRBV14, with unresolved D. The CDR3 is 14 amino acids. The V end was cut by 1 base, the J end by 4 bases, with 10 bases between. Germline loops: CDR1 SGHDN, CDR2 FVKESK. In DNA, the CDR3 is TGTGCCAGCAGCCAAGTCGATGGGTCCACTGAAGCTTTCTTT. Amino acid sequence: CASSQVDGSTEAFF. The full variable domain, in which reference TRBV14 and TRBJ1-1 provide the parts outside the CDR3, is EAGVTQFPSHSVIEKGQTVTLRCDPISGHDNLYWYRRVMGKEIKFLLHFVKESKQDESGMPNNRFLAERTGGTYSTLKVQPAELEDSGVYFCASSQVDGSTEAFFGQGTRLTVV.

The V gene is TRBV9, the J gene TRBJ2-2, with D perhaps matching TRBD2 (6 bases). This CDR3 is built from 15 residues. Trimming took off 0 bases at V and 4 bases at J, with 10 bases between the two ends. Germline V lookup: CDR1 SGDLS, CDR2 YYNGEE. The CDR3 sequence is CASSVAGLTTGELFF. In DNA, the CDR3 is TGTGCCAGCAGCGTAGCTGGACTAACCACCGGGGAGCTGTTTTTT. The whole variable domain, filled in from reference TRBV9 and TRBJ2-2, reads DSGVTQTPKHLITATGQRVTLRCSPRSGDLSVYWYQQSLDQGLQFLIQYYNGEERAKGNILERFSAQQFPDLHSELNLSSLELGDSALYFCASSVAGLTTGELFFGEGSRLTVL.

This clone appeared once. V and J are TRBV7-2 and TRBJ2-7; 10 bases are a match to TRBD1. The CDR3 covers 15 residues. Germline CDR1 and CDR2: SGHTA and FQGNSA. The V segment lost 6 bases and the J segment 3 bases; nucleotides outside the gene matches: 8. CDR3 region: CASRPARDRGYEQYF. In DNA form, the CDR3 reads TGTGCCAGCAGACCGGCCCGGGACAGGGGCTACGAGCAGTACTTC.

As to this clone: Other DNA sequences in the sample encode the same CDR3. The V call is TRBV10-1, the J call TRBJ2-5; D unclear. Trimming took 3 bases from V and 7 from J, leaving 9 bases between them. This CDR3 has 12 amino acids. CDR1 and CDR2 (germline): WNHNN, SYGVQD (reference sequence). Here the CDR3 reads CASSDPSGTQYF. DNA of the CDR3: TGCGCCAGCAGTGATCCTTCGGGGACCCAGTACTTC.

This rearrangement joins TRBV10-3 to TRBJ1-2; the D is unclear. This CDR3 contains 14 residues. Germline V gene data show CDR1 as ENHRY and CDR2 as SYGVKD. V was cut by 3 bases and J by 6 bases, with 14 bases left in between. In DNA form, the CDR3 reads TGTGCCATCAGTGAAATGGCGGGGTCTGATGGCTACACCTTC. This translates into CAISEMAGSDGYTF.

The rearrangement joins TRBV5-4 to TRBJ2-7, with TRBD2 matching 11 bases. This CDR3 comprises 15 residues. Germline trimming cut 3 bases from V and 4 bases from J; bases unmatched to any gene: 6. The germline gives CDR1 SGHNT, CDR2 YYREEE (reference sequence). The CDR3 DNA follows: TGTGCCAGCAGCTCCCCCGGGACTAGCGGTTACGAGCAGTACTTC. This translates into CASSSPGTSGYEQYF.